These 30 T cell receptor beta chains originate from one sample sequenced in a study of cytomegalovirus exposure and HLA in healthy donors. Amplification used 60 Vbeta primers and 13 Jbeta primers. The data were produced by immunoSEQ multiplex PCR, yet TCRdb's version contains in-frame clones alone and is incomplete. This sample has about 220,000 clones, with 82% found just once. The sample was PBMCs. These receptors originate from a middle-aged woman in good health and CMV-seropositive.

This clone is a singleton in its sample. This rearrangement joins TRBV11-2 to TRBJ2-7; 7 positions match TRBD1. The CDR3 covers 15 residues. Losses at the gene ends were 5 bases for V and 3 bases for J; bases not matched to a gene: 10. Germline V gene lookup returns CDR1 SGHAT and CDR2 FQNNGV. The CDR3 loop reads CASSPRQGPNYEQYF. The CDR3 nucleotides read TGTGCCAGCAGCCCAAGACAGGGACCGAACTACGAGCAGTACTTC. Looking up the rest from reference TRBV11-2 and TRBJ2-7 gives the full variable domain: EAGVAQSPRYKIIEKRQSVAFWCNPISGHATLYWYQQILGQGPKLLIQFQNNGVVDDSQLPKDRFSAERLKGVDSTLKIQPAKLEDSAVYLCASSPRQGPNYEQYFGPGTRLTVT.

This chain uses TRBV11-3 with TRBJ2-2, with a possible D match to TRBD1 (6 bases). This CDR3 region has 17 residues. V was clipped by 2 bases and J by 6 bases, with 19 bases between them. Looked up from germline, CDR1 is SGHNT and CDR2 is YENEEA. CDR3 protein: CASSLRVGTPGPGELFF. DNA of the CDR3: TGTGCCAGCAGCTTACGGGTCGGGACACCGGGACCCGGGGAGCTGTTTTTT.

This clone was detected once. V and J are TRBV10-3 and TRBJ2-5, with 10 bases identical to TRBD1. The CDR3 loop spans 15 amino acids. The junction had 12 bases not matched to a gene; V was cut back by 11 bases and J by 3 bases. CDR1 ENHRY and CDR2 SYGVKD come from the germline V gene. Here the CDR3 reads CAGSSTGTGEETQYF. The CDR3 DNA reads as TGTGCCGGATCCTCTACCGGGACAGGGGAAGAGACCCAGTACTTC.

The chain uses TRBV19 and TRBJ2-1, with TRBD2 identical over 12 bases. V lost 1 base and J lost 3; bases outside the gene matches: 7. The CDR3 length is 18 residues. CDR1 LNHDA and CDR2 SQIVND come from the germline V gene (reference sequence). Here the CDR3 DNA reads TGTGCCAGTAGTATAGGCCTAGCGGGGGGGTCTCTCTACAATGAGCAGTTCTTC. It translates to CASSIGLAGGSLYNEQFF. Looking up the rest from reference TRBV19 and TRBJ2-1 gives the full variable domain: DGGITQSPKYLFRKEGQNVTLSCEQNLNHDAMYWYRQDPGQGLRLIYYSQIVNDFQKGDIAEGYSVSREKKESFPLTVTSAQKNPTAFYLCASSIGLAGGSLYNEQFFGPGTRLTVL.

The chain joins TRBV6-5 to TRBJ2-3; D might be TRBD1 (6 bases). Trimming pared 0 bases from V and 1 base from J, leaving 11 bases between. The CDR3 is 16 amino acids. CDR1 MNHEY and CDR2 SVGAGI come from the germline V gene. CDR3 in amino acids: CASSYSTTGRTDTQYF. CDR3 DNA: TGTGCCAGCAGTTACTCAACGACAGGACGCACAGATACGCAGTATTTT.

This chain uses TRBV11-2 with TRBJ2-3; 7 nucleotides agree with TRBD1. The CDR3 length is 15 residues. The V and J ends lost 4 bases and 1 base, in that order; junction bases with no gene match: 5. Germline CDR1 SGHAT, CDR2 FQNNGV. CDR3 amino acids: CASSSATGGTDTQYF. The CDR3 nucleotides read TGTGCCAGCAGCTCCGCCACAGGGGGCACAGATACGCAGTATTTT. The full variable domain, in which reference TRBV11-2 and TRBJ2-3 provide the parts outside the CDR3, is EAGVAQSPRYKIIEKRQSVAFWCNPISGHATLYWYQQILGQGPKLLIQFQNNGVVDDSQLPKDRFSAERLKGVDSTLKIQPAKLEDSAVYLCASSSATGGTDTQYFGPGTRLTVL.

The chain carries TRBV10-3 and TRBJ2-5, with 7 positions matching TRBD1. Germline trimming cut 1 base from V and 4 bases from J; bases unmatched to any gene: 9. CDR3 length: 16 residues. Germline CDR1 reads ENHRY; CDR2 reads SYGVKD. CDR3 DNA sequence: TGTGCCATCAGTGAGTGGAAGGGGGACAGCTCAGAGACCCAGTACTTC. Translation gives CAISEWKGDSSETQYF.

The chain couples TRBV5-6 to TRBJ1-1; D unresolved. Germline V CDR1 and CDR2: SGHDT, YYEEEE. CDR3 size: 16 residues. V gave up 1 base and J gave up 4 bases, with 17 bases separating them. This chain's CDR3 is CASSLISTEWSTEAFF. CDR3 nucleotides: TGTGCCAGCAGCTTGATTTCAACTGAGTGGAGCACTGAAGCTTTCTTT.

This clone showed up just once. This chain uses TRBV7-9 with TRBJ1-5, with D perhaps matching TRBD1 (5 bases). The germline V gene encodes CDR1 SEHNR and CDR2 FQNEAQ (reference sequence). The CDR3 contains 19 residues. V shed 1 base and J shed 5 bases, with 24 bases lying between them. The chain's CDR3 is CASSLDLGSEWGHYQPQHF. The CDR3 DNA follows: TGTGCCAGCAGCTTAGATCTAGGGTCCGAATGGGGCCATTATCAGCCCCAGCATTTT.

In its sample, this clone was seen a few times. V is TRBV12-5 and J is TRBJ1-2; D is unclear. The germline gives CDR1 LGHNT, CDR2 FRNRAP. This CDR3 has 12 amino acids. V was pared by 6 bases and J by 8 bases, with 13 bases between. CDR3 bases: TGTGCTAGTGGCTCATCTGGGGAGGGCTACACCTTC. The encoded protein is CASGSSGEGYTF.

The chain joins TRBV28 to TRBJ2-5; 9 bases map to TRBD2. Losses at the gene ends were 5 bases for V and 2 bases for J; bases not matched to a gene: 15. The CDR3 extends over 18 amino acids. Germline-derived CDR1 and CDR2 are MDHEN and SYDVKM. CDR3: CASSPTPKREDYQETQYF. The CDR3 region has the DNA TGTGCCAGCAGTCCAACCCCAAAGCGGGAGGACTATCAAGAGACCCAGTACTTC.

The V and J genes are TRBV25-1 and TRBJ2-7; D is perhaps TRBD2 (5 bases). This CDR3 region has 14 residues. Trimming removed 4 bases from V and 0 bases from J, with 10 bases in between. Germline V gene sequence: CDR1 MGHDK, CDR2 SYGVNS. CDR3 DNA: TGTGCCAGCAGTGGCTGGGAGAGCTCCTACGAGCAGTACTTC. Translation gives CASSGWESSYEQYF.

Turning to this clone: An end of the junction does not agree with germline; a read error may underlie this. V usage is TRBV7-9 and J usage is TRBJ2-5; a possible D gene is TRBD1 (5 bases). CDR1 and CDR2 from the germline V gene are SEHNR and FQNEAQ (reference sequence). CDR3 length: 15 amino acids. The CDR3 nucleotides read TGTTCCAGCAGCTTAGGTGGGCAGGGTAAAGAGACCCAGTACTTC. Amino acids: CSSSLGGQGKETQYF.

The DNA of the CDR3 is TGCAGCGTTCGGACTAGCGGGAGCACAGATACGCAGTATTTT. This encodes CSVRTSGSTDTQYF. The chain combines TRBV29-1 with TRBJ2-3; 11 bases are a match to TRBD2. With 5 bases clipped from V and 0 bases from J, the junction kept 1 base outside the gene matches. In germline, CDR1 is SQVTM, CDR2 ANQGSEA. The CDR3 contains 14 residues.

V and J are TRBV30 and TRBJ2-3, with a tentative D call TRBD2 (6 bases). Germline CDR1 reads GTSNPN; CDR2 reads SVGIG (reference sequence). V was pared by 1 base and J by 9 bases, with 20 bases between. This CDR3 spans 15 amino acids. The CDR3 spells CAWSELRPGSWTQYF. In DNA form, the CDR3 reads TGTGCCTGGAGTGAACTGCGCCCCGGGAGTTGGACGCAGTATTTT.

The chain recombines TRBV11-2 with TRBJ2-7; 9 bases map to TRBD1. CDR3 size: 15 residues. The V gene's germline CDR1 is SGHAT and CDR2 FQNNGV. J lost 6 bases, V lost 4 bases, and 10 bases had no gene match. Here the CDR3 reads CASSSLGTGSGEQYF. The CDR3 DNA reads TGTGCCAGCAGCTCCCTGGGGACAGGGTCGGGCGAGCAGTACTTC.

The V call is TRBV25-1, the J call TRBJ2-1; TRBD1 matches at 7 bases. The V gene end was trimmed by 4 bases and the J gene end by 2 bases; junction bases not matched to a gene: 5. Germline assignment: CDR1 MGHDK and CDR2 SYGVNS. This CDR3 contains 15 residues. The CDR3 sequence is CASSVGQLTYNEQFF. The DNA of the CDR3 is TGTGCCAGCAGTGTGGGACAGCTAACCTACAATGAGCAGTTCTTC.

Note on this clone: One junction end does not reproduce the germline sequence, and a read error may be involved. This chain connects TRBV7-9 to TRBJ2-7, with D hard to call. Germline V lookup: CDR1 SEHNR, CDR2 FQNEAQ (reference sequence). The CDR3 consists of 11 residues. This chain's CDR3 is CSSSPSYEQYF. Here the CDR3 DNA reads TGTTCCAGCAGCCCCTCGTACGAGCAGTACTTC.

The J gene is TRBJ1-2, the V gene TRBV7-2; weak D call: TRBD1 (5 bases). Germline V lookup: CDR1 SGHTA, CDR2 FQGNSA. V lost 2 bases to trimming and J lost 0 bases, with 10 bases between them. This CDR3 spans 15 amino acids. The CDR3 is CASSLRQRSNYGYTF. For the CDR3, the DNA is TGTGCCAGCAGCTTAAGACAGCGATCTAACTATGGCTACACCTTC.

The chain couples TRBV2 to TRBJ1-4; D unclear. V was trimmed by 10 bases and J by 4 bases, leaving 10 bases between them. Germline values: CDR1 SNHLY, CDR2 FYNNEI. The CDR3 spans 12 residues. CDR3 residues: CATGLINEKLFF. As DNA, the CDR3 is TGTGCCACAGGACTTATTAATGAAAAACTGTTTTTT.

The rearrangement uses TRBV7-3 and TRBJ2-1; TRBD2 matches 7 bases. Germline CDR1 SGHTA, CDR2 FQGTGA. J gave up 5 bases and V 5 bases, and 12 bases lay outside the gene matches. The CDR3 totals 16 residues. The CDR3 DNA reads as TGTGCCAGCAGCAAGATAGCGGGCCCCCCCCACAATGAGCAGTTCTTC. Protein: CASSKIAGPPHNEQFF.

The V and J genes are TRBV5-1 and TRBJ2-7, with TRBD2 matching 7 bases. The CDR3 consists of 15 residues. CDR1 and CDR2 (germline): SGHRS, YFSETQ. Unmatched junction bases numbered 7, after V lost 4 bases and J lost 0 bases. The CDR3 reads CASSGGGPGSYEQYF. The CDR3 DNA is TGCGCCAGCAGCGGGGGGGGACCCGGCTCCTACGAGCAGTACTTC.

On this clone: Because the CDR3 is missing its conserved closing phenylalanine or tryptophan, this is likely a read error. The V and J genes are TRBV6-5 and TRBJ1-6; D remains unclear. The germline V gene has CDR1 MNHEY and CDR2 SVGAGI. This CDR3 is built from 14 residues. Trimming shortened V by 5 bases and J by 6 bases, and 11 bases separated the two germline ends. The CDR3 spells CASSLSHTNSPLHL. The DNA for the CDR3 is TGTGCCAGCAGTCTATCCCATACTAATTCACCCCTCCACCTT.

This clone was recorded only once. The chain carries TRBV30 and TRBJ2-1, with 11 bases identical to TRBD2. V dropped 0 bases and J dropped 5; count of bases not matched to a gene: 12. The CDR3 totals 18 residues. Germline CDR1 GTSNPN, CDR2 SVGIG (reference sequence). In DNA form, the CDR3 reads TGTGCCTGGAGTGTACCGAGACTAGCGGGATCCTCGCACAATGAGCAGTTCTTC. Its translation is CAWSVPRLAGSSHNEQFF.

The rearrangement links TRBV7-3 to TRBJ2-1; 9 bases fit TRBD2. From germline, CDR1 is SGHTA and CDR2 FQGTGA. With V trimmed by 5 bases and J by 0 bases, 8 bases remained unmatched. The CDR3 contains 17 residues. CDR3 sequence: CASSISGSGSSYNEQFF. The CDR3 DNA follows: TGTGCCAGCAGCATTAGCGGGAGCGGGAGCTCCTACAATGAGCAGTTCTTC.

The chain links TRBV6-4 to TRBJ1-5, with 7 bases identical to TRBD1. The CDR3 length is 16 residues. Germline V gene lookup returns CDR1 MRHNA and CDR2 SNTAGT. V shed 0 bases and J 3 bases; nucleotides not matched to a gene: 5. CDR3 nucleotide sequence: TGTGCCAGCAGTGACTCACCGGGACAGATCAATCAGCCCCAGCATTTT. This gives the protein CASSDSPGQINQPQHF.

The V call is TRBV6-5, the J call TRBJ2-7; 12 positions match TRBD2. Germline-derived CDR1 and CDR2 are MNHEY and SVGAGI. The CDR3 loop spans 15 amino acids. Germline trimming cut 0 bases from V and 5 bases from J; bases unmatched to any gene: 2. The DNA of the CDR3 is TGTGCCAGCAGTTACTCCCTAGCGGGAGGGAACGAGCAGTACTTC. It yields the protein CASSYSLAGGNEQYF.

The CDR3 sequence: CAWGDSYEQYF. CDR3 coding DNA: TGTGCCTGGGGTGACAGCTACGAGCAGTACTTC. This rearrangement joins TRBV30 to TRBJ2-7, with a possible D match to TRBD1 (5 bases). The length of the CDR3 is 11 residues. V gave up 5 bases and J gave up 3 bases, with 8 bases separating them. Germline CDR1 reads GTSNPN; CDR2 reads SVGIG (reference sequence).

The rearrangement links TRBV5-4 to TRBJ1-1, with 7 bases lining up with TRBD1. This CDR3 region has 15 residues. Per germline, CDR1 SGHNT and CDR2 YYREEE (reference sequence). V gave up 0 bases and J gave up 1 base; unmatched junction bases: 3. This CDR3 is CASSLDRGPNTEAFF. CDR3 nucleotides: TGTGCCAGCAGCTTGGACAGGGGACCGAACACTGAAGCTTTCTTT.

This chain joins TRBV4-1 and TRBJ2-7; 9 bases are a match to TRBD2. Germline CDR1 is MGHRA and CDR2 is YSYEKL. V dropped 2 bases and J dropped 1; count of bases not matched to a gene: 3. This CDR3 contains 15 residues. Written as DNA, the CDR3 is TGCGCCAGCAGCCAACCCCTAGCGGGGTCCTACGAGCAGTACTTC. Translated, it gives CASSQPLAGSYEQYF.